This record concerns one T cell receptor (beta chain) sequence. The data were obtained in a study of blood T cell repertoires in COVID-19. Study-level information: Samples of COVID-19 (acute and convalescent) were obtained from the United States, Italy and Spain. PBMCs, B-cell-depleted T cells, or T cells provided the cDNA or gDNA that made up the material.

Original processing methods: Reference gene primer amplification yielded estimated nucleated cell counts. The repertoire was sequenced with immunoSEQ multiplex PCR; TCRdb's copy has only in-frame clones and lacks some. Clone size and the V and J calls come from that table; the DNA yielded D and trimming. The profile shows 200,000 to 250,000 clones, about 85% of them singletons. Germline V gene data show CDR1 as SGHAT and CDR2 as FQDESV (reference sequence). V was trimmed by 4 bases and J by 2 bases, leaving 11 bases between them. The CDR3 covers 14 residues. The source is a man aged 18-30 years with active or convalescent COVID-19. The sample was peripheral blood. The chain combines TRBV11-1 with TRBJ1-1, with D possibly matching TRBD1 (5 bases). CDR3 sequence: CASSWGEVNTEAFF. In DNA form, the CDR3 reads TGTGCCAGCAGCTGGGGGGAAGTAAACACTGAAGCTTTCTTT.